This entry features one T cell receptor (beta chain) sequence. Its antigen is as yet unknown. This record belongs to a study of graft-versus-host responses after intestinal transplantation. Study-level points and caveats: Graft-versus-host to host-versus-graft clonal ratios in allografts were high in patients with graft-donor T cell macrochimerism. There were GvH clones found in recipient marrow, and some of them appeared first in ileum or blood.

This table comes from immunoSEQ multiplex PCR, and its TCRdb copy is limited to in-frame clones, with some not included. The data contain approximately 11,000 clones, about 80% of them singletons. CDR3 length: 12 residues. The germline gives CDR1 MNHNS, CDR2 SASEGT. V lost 4 bases and J 7 bases, leaving 8 bases between the germline ends. The receptor comes from a human patient who received an intestinal transplant, so some T cells may come from the graft donor. The specimen was PBMCs, collected about 490 days after intestinal transplant. V usage is TRBV6-1 and J usage is TRBJ2-1; D possibly corresponds to TRBD1 (6 bases). The CDR3 region has the DNA TGTGCCAGCAGTGCCAGGGGAAATGAGCAGTTCTTC. Residues: CASSARGNEQFF.